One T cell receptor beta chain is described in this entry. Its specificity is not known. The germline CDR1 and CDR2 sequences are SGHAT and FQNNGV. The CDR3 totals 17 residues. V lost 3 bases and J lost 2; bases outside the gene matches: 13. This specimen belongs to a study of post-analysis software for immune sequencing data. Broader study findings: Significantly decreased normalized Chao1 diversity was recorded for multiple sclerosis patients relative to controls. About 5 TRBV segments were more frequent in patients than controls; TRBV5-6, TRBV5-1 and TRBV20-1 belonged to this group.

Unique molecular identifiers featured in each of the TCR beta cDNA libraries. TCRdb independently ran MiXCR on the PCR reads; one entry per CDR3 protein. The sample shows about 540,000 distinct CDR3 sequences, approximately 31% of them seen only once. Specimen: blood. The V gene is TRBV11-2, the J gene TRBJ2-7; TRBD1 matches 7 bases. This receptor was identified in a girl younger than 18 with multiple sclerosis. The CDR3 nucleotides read TGTGCCAGCAGCTTCACTCCTAGACAGGGAAATCCCTACGAGCAGTACTTC. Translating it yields CASSFTPRQGNPYEQYF. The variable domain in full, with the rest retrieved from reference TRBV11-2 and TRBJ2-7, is EAGVAQSPRYKIIEKRQSVAFWCNPISGHATLYWYQQILGQGPKLLIQFQNNGVVDDSQLPKDRFSAERLKGVDSTLKIQPAKLEDSAVYLCASSFTPRQGNPYEQYFGPGTRLTVT.